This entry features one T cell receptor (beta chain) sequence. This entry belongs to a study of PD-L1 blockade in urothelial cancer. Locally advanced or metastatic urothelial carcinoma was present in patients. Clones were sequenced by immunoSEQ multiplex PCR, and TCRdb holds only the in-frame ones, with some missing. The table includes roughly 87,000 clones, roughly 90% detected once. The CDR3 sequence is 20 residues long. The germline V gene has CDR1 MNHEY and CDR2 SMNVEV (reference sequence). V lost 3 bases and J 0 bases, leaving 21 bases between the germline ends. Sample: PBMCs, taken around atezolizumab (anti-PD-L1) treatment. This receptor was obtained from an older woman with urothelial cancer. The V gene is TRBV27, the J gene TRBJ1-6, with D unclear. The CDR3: CASSFRSAVDRSSYNSPLHF. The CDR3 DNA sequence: TGTGCCAGCAGTTTTAGGTCAGCGGTAGACCGGAGCTCCTATAATTCACCCCTCCACTTT.